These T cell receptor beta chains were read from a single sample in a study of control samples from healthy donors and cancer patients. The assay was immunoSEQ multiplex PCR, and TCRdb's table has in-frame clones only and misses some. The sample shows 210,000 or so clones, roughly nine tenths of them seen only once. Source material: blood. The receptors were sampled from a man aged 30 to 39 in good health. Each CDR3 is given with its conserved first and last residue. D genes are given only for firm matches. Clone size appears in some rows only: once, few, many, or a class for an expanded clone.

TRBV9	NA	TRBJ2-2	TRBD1	TGTGCCAGCAGCGTAGGGGACAGGGAAAGGGCCGGGGAGCTGTTTTTT	CASSVGDRERAGELFF
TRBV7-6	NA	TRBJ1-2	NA	TGTGCCAGCAGCTTAGGAGGTTTGGATAACTATGGCTACACCTTC	CASSLGGLDNYGYTF
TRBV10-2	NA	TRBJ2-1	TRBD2	TGCGCCGTGGGCTCGGGACTAAACAATGAGCAGTTCTTC	CAVGSGLNNEQFF
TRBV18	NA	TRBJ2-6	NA	TGTGCCAGCTCAGCGGGGACCTCTGGGGCCAACGTCCTGACTTTC	CASSAGTSGANVLTF
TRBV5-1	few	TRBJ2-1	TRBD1	TGCGCCAGCAGCTTGGGTACAGGGGGTCGGTACAATGAGCAGTTCTTC	CASSLGTGGRYNEQFF
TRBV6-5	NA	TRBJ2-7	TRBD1	TGTGCCAGCAGCGGGACAGGGACCTCCTACGAGCAGTACTTC	CASSGTGTSYEQYF
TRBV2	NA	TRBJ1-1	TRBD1	TGTGCCAGCAATATTGGACAGGGGGCTGAAGCTTTCTTT	CASNIGQGAEAFF
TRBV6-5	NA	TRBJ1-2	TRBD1	TGTGCCAGCAGTTACGGGCCAGGGGGCGCGGGGTATGGCTACACCTTC	CASSYGPGGAGYGYTF
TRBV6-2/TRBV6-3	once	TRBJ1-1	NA	TGTGCCAGCAGATACCAGGGTATCGCTGAAGCTTTCTTT	CASRYQGIAEAFF
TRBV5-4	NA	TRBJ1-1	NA	TGTGCCAGCAGCTTAAAGGATTTGACTGAAGCTTTCTTT	CASSLKDLTEAFF
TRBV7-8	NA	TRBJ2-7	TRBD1	TGTGCCAGCAGCCTGGGGACAGGGGGACACGAGCAGTACTTC	CASSLGTGGHEQYF
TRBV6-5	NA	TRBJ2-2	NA	TGTGCCAGCAGTTACCGAACCCTGGACGGGGAGCTGTTTTTT	CASSYRTLDGELFF
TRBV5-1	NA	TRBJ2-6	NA	TGCGCCAGCAGCGAGCGCAGGGTCGAGACTGGGGCCAACGTCCTGACTTTC	CASSERRVETGANVLTF
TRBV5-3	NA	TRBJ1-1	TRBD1	TGTGCCGGGACAGGGTTAGGACTAAAGAACACTGAAGCTTTCTTT	CAGTGLGLKNTEAFF
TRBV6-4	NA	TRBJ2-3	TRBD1	TGTGCCAGCAGTGACTGGACAGGAGATACGCAGTATTTT	CASSDWTGDTQYF
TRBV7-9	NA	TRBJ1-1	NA	TGTGCCAGCAGGGAACAGAACACTGAAGCTTTCTTT	CASREQNTEAFF
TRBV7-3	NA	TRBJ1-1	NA	TGTGCCAGCAGCCAGTTAGGTGGGTTCACTGAAGCTTTCTTT	CASSQLGGFTEAFF
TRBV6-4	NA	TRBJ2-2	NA	TGTGCCAGCAGTGAGAGGCACTCATACGGGGAGCTGTTTTTT	CASSERHSYGELFF
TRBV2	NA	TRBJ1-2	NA	TGTGCCAGCAGTGAAAGGGGGAGTAACTCTGGCTACACCTTC	CASSERGSNSGYTF
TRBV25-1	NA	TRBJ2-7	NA	TGTGCCAGCAGCAACATCTACGAGCAGTACTTC	CASSNIYEQYF
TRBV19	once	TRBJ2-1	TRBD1	TGTGCCATCTCGACAGGGGAAGGCTACAATGAGCAGTTCTTC	CAISTGEGYNEQFF
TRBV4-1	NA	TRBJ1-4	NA	TGCGCCAGCAGCCAGGGTCCGACAGTGACTAATGAAAAACTGTTTTTT	CASSQGPTVTNEKLFF
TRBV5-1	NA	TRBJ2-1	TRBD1	TGCGCCAGCAGCTCCGGGACAGGGGTAAACAATGAGCAGTTCTTC	CASSSGTGVNNEQFF
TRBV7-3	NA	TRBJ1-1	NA	TGTGCCAGCAGCTTAGGTGGGGGGAACACTGAAGCTTTCTTT	CASSLGGGNTEAFF
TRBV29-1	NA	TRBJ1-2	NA	TGCAGCGTTTCGACGGGTGGGGTTAAGCGTGAGGGCTACACCTTC	CSVSTGGVKREGYTF
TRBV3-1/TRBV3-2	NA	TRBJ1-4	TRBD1	TGTGCCAGCAGCTCAAGGGACAGCCTTGAAAAACTGTTTTTT	CASSSRDSLEKLFF
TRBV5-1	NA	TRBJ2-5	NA	TGCGCCAGCAGCTTGGTGGGGGCCCAAGAGACCCAGTACTTC	CASSLVGAQETQYF
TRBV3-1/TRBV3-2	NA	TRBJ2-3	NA	TGTGCCAGCAGCCTGCTTTCCAGCACAGATACGCAGTATTTT	CASSLLSSTDTQYF
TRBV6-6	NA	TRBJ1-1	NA	TGTGCCAGCAGCGACCGAGCGACCACTGAAGCTTTCTTT	CASSDRATTEAFF
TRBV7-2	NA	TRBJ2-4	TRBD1	TGTGCCAGCAGCTTAGGGACAGGGGTAAACATTCAGTACTTC	CASSLGTGVNIQYF
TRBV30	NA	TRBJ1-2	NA	TGTGCCTGGACCCTCCTGGACCGAGCCTATGGCTACACCTTC	CAWTLLDRAYGYTF
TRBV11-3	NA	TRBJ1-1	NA	TGTGCCAGCAGCTTGCGGGGGATGAACACTGAAGCTTTCTTT	CASSLRGMNTEAFF
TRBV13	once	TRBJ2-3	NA	TGTGCCAGCACCGTTGTAGCGGACCGCACAGATACGCAGTATTTT	CASTVVADRTDTQYF
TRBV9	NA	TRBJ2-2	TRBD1	TGTGCCAGCAGCGTAGCACAGGGGGCTGCCGGGGAGCTGTTTTTT	CASSVAQGAAGELFF
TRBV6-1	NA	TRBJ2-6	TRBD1	TGTGCCAGCAGTGAATCCGGACAGGGCAGGGCCAACGTCCTGACTTTC	CASSESGQGRANVLTF
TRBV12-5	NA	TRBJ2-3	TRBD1	TGTGCTAGTGGTTTGGCAGGGGGACGTCCAGATACGCAGTATTTT	CASGLAGGRPDTQYF
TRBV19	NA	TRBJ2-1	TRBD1	TGTGCCAGTAGTTCAGCCGGGACAGGGTACAATGAGCAGTTCTTC	CASSSAGTGYNEQFF
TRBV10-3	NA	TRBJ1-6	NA	TGTGCCATCAGTGAGTCGAATGGGAAAAATTCACCCCTCCACTTT	CAISESNGKNSPLHF
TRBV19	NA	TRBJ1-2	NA	TGTGCCAGTAGTATCACAGAACTCTATGGCTACACCTTC	CASSITELYGYTF
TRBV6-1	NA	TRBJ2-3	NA	TGTGCCAGCAGTGAAGCGGGCGGCTACACAGATACGCAGTATTTT	CASSEAGGYTDTQYF
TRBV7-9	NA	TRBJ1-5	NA	TGTGCCAGCAGCCCAGAGGGGCGCCAGCCCCAGCATTTT	CASSPEGRQPQHF
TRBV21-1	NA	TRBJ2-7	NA	TGTGCCAGCAGCCGGGACAGGTTATACTCCTACGAGCAGTACTTC	CASSRDRLYSYEQYF
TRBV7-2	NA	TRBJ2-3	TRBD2	TGTGCCAGCAGCTCCCGGGGGGGTACGCAGTATTTT	CASSSRGGTQYF
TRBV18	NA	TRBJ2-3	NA	TGTGCCAGCTCACTTCACGGGGGCGCAGATACGCAGTATTTT	CASSLHGGADTQYF
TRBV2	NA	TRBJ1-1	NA	TGTGCCAGCAAGGAGGACAGAGGGCCCGCTTTCTTT	CASKEDRGPAFF
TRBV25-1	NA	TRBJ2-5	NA	TGTGCCAGCAGTGAATATGGCAGGGCCCAAGAGACCCAGTACTTC	CASSEYGRAQETQYF
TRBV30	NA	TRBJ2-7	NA	TGTGCCTGGAGTGCCGACCCGAGTACCTCCTACGAGCAGTACTTC	CAWSADPSTSYEQYF
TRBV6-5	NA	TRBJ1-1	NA	TGTGCCAGCGTCCCATCGGGGAGGGCTGAAGCTTTCTTT	CASVPSGRAEAFF
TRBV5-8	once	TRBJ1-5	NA	TGTGCCAGCAGCCATTATAGCAATCAGCCCCAGCATTTT	CASSHYSNQPQHF
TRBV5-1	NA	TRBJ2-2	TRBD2	TGCGCCAGCAGCTCCCGGGGGGGTAGTGTCGCCGGGGAGCTGTTTTTT	CASSSRGGSVAGELFF